A selection of T cell receptor beta chains follows, all from one sample in a study of human T cells and chemical hapten exposure. TCRdb re-called the RACE reads with MiXCR, one entry per CDR3 protein. In the table there are more than 300,000 distinct CDR3 sequences, approximately 5% of which are singletons. Source: whole blood, taken in connection with sensitization to the hapten diphenylcyclopropenone (DPC). Source of these receptors: a woman under 30 with alopecia areata. Some clones in this sample may be carry-over from other donors' samples. Both conserved end residues are part of each CDR3. Fields, in order: J gene, clone size, D gene, V gene, CDR3 protein, CDR3 DNA. The D gene is left open where the match is weak. The size entry is marked missing in some rows and otherwise reads once, few, many or a size class.

J gene: TRBJ2-7; clone size: many; D gene: NA; V gene: TRBV6-5; CDR3 protein: CASSSRDSGAYEQYF; CDR3 DNA: TGTGCCAGCAGTTCCCGGGACAGCGGGGCCTACGAGCAGTACTTC
J gene: TRBJ1-1; clone size: few; D gene: NA; V gene: TRBV5-4; CDR3 protein: CASSLSLGVNTEAFF; CDR3 DNA: TGTGCCAGCAGCTTGTCGCTTGGGGTGAACACTGAAGCTTTCTTT
J gene: TRBJ2-5; clone size: NA; D gene: TRBD2; V gene: TRBV5-1; CDR3 protein: CASSLGLAGETQYF; CDR3 DNA: TGCGCCAGCAGCTTGGGACTAGCGGGAGAGACCCAGTACTTC
J gene: TRBJ1-1; clone size: NA; D gene: NA; V gene: TRBV28; CDR3 protein: CASSYGGPNTEAFF; CDR3 DNA: TGTGCCAGCAGTTATGGGGGACCGAACACTGAAGCTTTCTTT
J gene: TRBJ2-3; clone size: few; D gene: NA; V gene: TRBV20-1; CDR3 protein: CSARGPGGDTQYF; CDR3 DNA: TGCAGTGCTCGGGGGCCTGGAGGAGATACGCAGTATTTT
J gene: TRBJ1-1; clone size: few; D gene: NA; V gene: TRBV5-4; CDR3 protein: CASSSPEKTANTEAFF; CDR3 DNA: TGTGCCAGCAGTTCACCGGAAAAAACAGCGAACACTGAAGCTTTCTTT
J gene: TRBJ2-2; clone size: few; D gene: NA; V gene: TRBV20-1; CDR3 protein: CSATEGVDTGELFF; CDR3 DNA: TGCAGTGCCACCGAAGGGGTCGACACCGGGGAGCTGTTTTTT
J gene: TRBJ2-1; clone size: NA; D gene: NA; V gene: TRBV2; CDR3 protein: CASSEARGREFF; CDR3 DNA: TGTGCCAGCAGTGAAGCACGGGGGCGCGAGTTCTTC
J gene: TRBJ1-1; clone size: NA; D gene: TRBD1; V gene: TRBV6-5; CDR3 protein: CASSYAIPGTGDWMGTEAFF; CDR3 DNA: TGTGCCAGCAGTTACGCGATACCCGGGACAGGGGATTGGATGGGGACTGAAGCTTTCTTT
J gene: TRBJ1-1; clone size: many; D gene: NA; V gene: TRBV6-5; CDR3 protein: CASSYPEQGEAFF; CDR3 DNA: TGTGCCAGCAGTTACCCGGAACAAGGTGAAGCTTTCTTT
J gene: TRBJ1-2; clone size: NA; D gene: NA; V gene: TRBV12-3/TRBV12-4; CDR3 protein: CASSPQGRGGYTF; CDR3 DNA: TGTGCCAGCAGTCCTCAGGGGCGTGGGGGCTACACCTTC
J gene: TRBJ1-1; clone size: many; D gene: TRBD1; V gene: TRBV7-6; CDR3 protein: CASSLAQGVIDTEAFF; CDR3 DNA: TGTGCCAGCAGCTTAGCACAGGGGGTTATAGACACTGAAGCTTTCTTT